This TCR beta chain is drawn from a study of blood T cell repertoires in COVID-19. Clones were read by immunoSEQ multiplex PCR, and TCRdb kept only the in-frame ones, dropping some. The table records some 200,000 clones, approximately 82% of them present only once. With 3 bases clipped from V and 4 bases from J, the junction kept 3 bases outside the gene matches. Germline CDR1 reads SGHRS; CDR2 reads YFSETQ. The CDR3 loop spans 13 amino acids. This clonotype was sampled from a human donor with acute or convalescent COVID-19. The donor label of this sample is uncertain. Sequenced sample: peripheral blood. The chain recombines TRBV5-1 with TRBJ1-1; 7 bases line up with TRBD1. CDR3 residues: CASSSTGVTEAFF. The DNA for the CDR3 is TGCGCCAGCAGCTCCACAGGGGTCACTGAAGCTTTCTTT. The variable domain in full, with the rest retrieved from reference TRBV5-1 and TRBJ1-1, is KAGVTQTPRYLIKTRGQQVTLSCSPISGHRSVSWYQQTPGQGLQFLFEYFSETQRNKGNFPGRFSGRQFSNSRSEMNVSTLELGDSALYLCASSSTGVTEAFFGQGTRLTVV.